The clone carrying this T cell receptor (beta chain) was seen repeatedly, ten times or more. The CDR3 totals 16 residues. Trimming left V 5 bases short and J 0 bases short, with 14 bases between. The sample originates from a study of T cells in Graves' hyperthyroidism and ophthalmopathy. TCR beta CDR3 regions were amplified from RNA transcripts. An initial round of RT-PCR targeting the TCR CDR3 relied on the HTBI primer set. TCRdb independently ran MiXCR on the multiplex PCR reads; one entry per CDR3 protein. Of hundreds of thousands of distinct CDR3 sequences in the sample, under 25% were seen once. The sequenced sample was blood. This clonotype was sampled from a man between 25 and 39 years old with Graves' ophthalmopathy. The J gene is TRBJ2-1, the V gene TRBV12-3 or TRBV12-4; a possible D gene is TRBD2 (5 bases). The CDR3 is CASSPQGGRSYNEQFF. For the CDR3, the DNA is TGTGCCAGCAGTCCCCAAGGAGGACGCTCCTACAATGAGCAGTTCTTC.